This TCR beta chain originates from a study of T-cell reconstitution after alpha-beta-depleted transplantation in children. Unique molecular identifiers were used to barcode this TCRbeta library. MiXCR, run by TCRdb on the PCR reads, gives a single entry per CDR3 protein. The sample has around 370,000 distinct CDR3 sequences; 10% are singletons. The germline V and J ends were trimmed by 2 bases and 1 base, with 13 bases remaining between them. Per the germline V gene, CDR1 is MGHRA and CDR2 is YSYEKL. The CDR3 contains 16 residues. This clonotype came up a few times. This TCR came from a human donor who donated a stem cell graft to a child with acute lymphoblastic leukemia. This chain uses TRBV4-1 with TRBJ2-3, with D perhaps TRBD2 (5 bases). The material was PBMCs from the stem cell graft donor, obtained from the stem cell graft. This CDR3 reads CASSQILGTGTDTQYF. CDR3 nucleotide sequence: TGCGCCAGCAGCCAAATACTAGGAACGGGCACAGATACGCAGTATTTT.